Sequencing of this T cell receptor (beta chain) was carried out in a study of cytomegalovirus exposure and HLA in healthy donors. Study summary: A prior analysis found roughly 110 million unique TCR beta sequences from some 190 million T cells. Study-wide findings and caveats: The study put 150 or so TCR beta chains on its list as cytomegalovirus-associated.

CDR1 and CDR2 (germline): SGHNT, YYREEE (reference sequence). V trimming: 9 bases; J trimming: 5 bases; junction bases outside the gene matches: 12. This CDR3 contains 14 residues. In the case of this clone: Antigen: not known.

PCR used 60 Vbeta primers and 13 Jbeta primers. TCRdb's table, derived via immunoSEQ multiplex PCR, lists solely in-frame clones and lacks some. The sample records about 200,000 clones, 86% being singletons. The sequence came from a woman aged 30 to 39 in good health and CMV-seronegative. Sequencing was done on a sample of PBMCs. V usage is TRBV5-4 and J usage is TRBJ1-1; 8 nucleotides match TRBD1. For the CDR3, the DNA is TGTGCCACCCAGGACAGGGCAAGCGGTACTGAAGCTTTCTTT. Translating it yields CATQDRASGTEAFF. The full variable domain, rest sourced from reference TRBV5-4 and TRBJ1-1, is ETGVTQSPTHLIKTRGQQVTLRCSSQSGHNTVSWYQQALGQGPQFIFQYYREEENGRGNFPPRFSGLQFPNYSSELNVNALELDDSALYLCATQDRASGTEAFFGQGTRLTVV.